The sequence of this TCR beta chain was determined in a study of glioma-infiltrating T cells after dendritic cell vaccination. Study details: Treatment, given 2003 to 2012, was autologous tumor lysate-pulsed dendritic cell vaccination. Regarding the study as a whole: Estimated pretreatment TIL content predicted outcome after dendritic cell vaccination. The cohort had few patients with full blood and tumor sets.

About this clone itself: Its matching antigen is unknown.

The table came from immunoSEQ multiplex PCR; TCRdb's copy has only in-frame clones and leaves some out. The sample shows over 55,000 clones, 80% to 85% of them seen only once. Germline CDR1 reads SGHRS; CDR2 reads YFSETQ. The junction had 5 bases not matched to a gene; V was cut back by 6 bases and J by 1 base. The CDR3 has 15 amino acids. The source material was blood, sampled before dendritic cell vaccination. The TCR originated in a human donor with glioblastoma. The chain joins TRBV5-1 to TRBJ2-2, with TRBD1 matching over 8 bases. CDR3 sequence reads: CASTEGTGNTGELFF. CDR3 in DNA: TGCGCCAGCACCGAAGGGACAGGGAACACCGGGGAGCTGTTTTTT.